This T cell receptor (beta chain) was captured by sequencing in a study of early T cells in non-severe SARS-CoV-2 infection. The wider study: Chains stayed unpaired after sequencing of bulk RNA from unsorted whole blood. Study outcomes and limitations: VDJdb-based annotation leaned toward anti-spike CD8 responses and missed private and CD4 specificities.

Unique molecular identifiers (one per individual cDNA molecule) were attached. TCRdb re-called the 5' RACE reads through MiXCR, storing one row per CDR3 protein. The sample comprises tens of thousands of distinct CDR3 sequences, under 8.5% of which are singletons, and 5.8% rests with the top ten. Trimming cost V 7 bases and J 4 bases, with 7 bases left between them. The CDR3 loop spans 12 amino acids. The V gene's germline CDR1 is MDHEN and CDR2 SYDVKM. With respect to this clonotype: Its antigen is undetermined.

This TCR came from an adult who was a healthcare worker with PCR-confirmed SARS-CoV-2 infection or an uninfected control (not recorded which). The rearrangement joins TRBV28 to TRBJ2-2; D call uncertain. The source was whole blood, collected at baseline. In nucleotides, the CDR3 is TGTGCCAGCATAACAGCCACCGGGGAGCTGTTTTTT. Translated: CASITATGELFF.